Listed here is a single T cell receptor beta chain. Antigen: not known. The source of the sample is a study of shared clonotypes between healthy human individuals. Study at large: Donors were a couple of women and a few men aged 18 to 49.

Study-wide points: Non-shared clonotypes were found to have lower generation probabilities than the clonotypes that were shared by all four of the sorted-subset donors. Clonotype sharing among donors was thought likely to change with sequencing depth.

CD45RO-negative, CCR7-selected cells formed the naive CD8 fraction, which excluded terminally differentiated effector memory CD45RA+ cells. None of the donors, who were healthy HIV-negative adults, had recently had acute infections or vaccinations. Clones were sequenced by immunoSEQ multiplex PCR, and TCRdb holds only the in-frame ones, with some missing. Of 600,000 or so clones listed, approximately 96% are singletons. The sample was naive CD8+ T cells sorted from blood. This receptor was obtained from a woman between 25 and 40 years old in good health.

The CDR3 here is CASSQADQVPGEAFF. Here the CDR3 DNA reads TGCGCCAGCAGCCAAGCGGACCAAGTCCCCGGTGAAGCTTTCTTT. The chain couples TRBV4-1 to TRBJ1-1; D not resolved. Germline-derived CDR1 and CDR2 are MGHRA and YSYEKL. V lost 1 base and J 7 bases, leaving 16 bases between the germline ends. CDR3 length: 15 residues.